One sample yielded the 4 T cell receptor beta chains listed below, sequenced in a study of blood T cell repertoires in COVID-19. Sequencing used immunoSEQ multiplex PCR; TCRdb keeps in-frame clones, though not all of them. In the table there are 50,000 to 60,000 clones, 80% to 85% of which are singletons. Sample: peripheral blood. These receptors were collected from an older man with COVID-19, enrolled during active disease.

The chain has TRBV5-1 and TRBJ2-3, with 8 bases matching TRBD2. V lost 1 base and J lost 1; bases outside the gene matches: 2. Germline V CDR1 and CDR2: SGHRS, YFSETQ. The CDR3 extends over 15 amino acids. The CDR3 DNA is TGCGCCAGCAGCTTGTCAGCGGGAGGCACAGATACGCAGTATTTT. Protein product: CASSLSAGGTDTQYF.

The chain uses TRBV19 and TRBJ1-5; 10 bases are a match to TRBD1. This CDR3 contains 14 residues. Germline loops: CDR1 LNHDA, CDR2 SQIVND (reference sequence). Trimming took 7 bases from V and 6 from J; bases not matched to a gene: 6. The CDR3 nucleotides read TGTGCCAGTATCCCGGGACAGGGGCCTCAGCCCCAGCATTTT. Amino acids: CASIPGQGPQPQHF.

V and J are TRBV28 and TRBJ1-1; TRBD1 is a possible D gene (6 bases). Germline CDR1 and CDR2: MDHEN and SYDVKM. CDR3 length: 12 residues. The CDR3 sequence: CASNRDYTEAFF. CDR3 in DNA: TGTGCGTCAAACAGGGATTACACTGAAGCTTTCTTT.

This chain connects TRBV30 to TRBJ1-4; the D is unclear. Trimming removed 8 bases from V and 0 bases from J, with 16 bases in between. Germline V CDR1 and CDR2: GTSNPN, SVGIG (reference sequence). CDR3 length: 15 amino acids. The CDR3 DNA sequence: TGTGCCCGGTCCGCGTCCCTGGCAACTAATGAAAAACTGTTTTTT. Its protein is CARSASLATNEKLFF.